This T cell receptor beta chain was profiled in a study of cytomegalovirus exposure and HLA in healthy donors. For the study at large: Among the roughly 430 genotyped donors, approximately 80% were placed in the Caucasian-associated ancestry cluster. General study results and limits: There were several of the most significant clusters that appeared linked to common viral pathogens in a later analysis. Later analysis demonstrated an association between a missense DCLRE1C variant and TCR beta V- and J-gene trimming.

As regards this clone: Its target is unknown.

Primers: 60 Vbeta forward and 13 Jbeta reverse. In the original processing: There were about 80 million unique TCR beta chains by a later count, and about 11 million of them were shared. Generated by immunoSEQ multiplex PCR, the TCRdb table keeps only in-frame clones and is missing some. V and J calls and clone size are those listed in that table; D and trimming were worked out from the DNA. The table shows nearly 200,000 clones, with around 75% occurring only once. This TCR was recovered from a male donor in good health and CMV-seropositive. Sample: PBMCs.

DNA for the CDR3: TGTGCCAGCAGCCCCTCAGGATCTTACGAGCAGTACTTC. Its protein is CASSPSGSYEQYF. V gene TRBV7-9 combines with J gene TRBJ2-7; D ambiguous. The germline CDR1 and CDR2 sequences are SEHNR and FQNEAQ (reference sequence). CDR3 size: 13 residues. The V end was cut by 5 bases, the J end by 4 bases, with 12 bases between.